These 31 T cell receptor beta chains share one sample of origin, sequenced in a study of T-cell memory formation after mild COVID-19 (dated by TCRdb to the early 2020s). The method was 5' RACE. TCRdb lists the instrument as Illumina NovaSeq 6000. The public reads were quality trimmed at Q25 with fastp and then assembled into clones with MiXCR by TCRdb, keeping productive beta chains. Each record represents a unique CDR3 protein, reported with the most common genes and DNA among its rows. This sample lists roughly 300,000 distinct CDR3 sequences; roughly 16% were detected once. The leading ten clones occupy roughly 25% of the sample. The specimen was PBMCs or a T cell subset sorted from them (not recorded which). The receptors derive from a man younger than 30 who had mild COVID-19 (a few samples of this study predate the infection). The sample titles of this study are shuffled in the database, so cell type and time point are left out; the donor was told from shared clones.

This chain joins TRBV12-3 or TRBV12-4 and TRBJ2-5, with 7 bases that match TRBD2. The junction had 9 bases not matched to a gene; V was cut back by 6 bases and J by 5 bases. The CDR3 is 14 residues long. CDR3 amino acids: CASSPAGGLETQYF. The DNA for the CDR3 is TGTGCCAGCAGCCCCGCCGGGGGGTTGGAGACCCAGTACTTC.

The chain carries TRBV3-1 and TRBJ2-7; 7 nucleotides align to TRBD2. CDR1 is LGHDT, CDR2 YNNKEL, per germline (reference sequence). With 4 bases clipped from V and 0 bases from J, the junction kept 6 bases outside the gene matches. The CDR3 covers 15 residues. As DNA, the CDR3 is TGTGCCAGCAGCCCCATCGGGGGGATCTCCTACGAGCAGTACTTC. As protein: CASSPIGGISYEQYF.

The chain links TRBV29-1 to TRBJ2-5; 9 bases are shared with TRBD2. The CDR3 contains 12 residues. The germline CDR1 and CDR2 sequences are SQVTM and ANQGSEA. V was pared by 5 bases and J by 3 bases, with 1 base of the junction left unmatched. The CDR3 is CSVLAGEETQYF. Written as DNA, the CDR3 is TGCAGCGTTTTAGCGGGGGAAGAGACCCAGTACTTC.

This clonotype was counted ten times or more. This CDR3 is CASSLLGEKLFF. The CDR3 bases are TGTGCCAGCAGTTTATTGGGGGAAAAACTGTTTTTT. V gene TRBV27 combines with J gene TRBJ1-4; D uncertain. CDR1 and CDR2 (germline): MNHEY, SMNVEV (reference sequence). The CDR3 length is 12 residues. The ends were cut back, 1 base at V and 8 bases at J, with 5 bases in the middle.

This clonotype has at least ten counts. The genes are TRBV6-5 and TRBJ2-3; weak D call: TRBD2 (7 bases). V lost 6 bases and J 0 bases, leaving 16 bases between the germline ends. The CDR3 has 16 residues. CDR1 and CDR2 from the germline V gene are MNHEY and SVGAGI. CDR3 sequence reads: CASRSGGRPSTDTQYF. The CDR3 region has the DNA TGTGCCAGCAGGTCCGGGGGGCGGCCGAGCACAGATACGCAGTATTTT.

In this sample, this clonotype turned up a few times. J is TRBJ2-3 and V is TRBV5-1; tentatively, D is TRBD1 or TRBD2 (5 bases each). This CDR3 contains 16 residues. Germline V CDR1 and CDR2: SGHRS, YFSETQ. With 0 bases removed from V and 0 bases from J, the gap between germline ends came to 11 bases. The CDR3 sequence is CASSLALGRSTDTQYF. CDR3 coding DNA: TGCGCCAGCAGCTTGGCGCTGGGACGCAGCACAGATACGCAGTATTTT.

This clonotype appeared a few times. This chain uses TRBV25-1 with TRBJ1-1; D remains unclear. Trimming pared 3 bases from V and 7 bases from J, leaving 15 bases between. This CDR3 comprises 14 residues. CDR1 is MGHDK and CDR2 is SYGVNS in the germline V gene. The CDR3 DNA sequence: TGTGCCAGCAGTGACGGCTCGGGTGATGTTGAAGCTTTCTTT. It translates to CASSDGSGDVEAFF.

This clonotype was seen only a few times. This chain's CDR3 is CASSIGTDYGYTF. The CDR3 coding sequence is TGCGCCAGCAGCATCGGGACAGATTATGGCTACACCTTC. V gene TRBV5-1 combines with J gene TRBJ1-2; 7 nucleotides agree with TRBD1. The germline V gene encodes CDR1 SGHRS and CDR2 YFSETQ. Trimming removed 4 bases from V and 5 bases from J; junction bases left unmatched: 5. The CDR3 is 13 amino acids.

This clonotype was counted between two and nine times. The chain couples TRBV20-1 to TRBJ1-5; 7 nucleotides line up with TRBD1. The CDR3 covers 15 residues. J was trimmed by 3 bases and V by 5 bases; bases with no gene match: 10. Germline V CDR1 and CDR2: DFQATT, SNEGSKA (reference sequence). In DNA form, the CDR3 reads TGCAGTGCTCTACCCCCGACAGGGATCAATCAGCCCCAGCATTTT. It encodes CSALPPTGINQPQHF.

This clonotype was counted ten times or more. The CDR3 DNA sequence: TGTGCCAGCAGCTTAGCCGCCCGCACAGATACGCAGTATTTT. Amino acid sequence: CASSLAARTDTQYF. The chain joins TRBV7-2 to TRBJ2-3; D unclear. The CDR3 length is 14 residues. Germline assignment: CDR1 SGHTA and CDR2 FQGNSA. V was shortened by 0 bases and J by 1 base, with 5 bases between the two germline ends.

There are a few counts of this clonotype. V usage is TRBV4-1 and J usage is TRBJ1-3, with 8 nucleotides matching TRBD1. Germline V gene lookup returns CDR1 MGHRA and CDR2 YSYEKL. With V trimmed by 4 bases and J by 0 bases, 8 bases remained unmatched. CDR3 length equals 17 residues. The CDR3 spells CASSPGQGPLSGNTIYF. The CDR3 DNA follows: TGCGCCAGCAGCCCTGGACAGGGACCCCTCTCTGGAAACACCATATATTTT.

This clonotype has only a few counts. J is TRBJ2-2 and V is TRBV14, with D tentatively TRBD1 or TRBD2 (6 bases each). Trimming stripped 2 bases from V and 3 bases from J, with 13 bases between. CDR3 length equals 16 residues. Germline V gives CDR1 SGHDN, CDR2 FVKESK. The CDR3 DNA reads TGTGCCAGCAGCCAAAATTGGGGGGCTGACACCGGGGAGCTGTTTTTT. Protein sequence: CASSQNWGADTGELFF.

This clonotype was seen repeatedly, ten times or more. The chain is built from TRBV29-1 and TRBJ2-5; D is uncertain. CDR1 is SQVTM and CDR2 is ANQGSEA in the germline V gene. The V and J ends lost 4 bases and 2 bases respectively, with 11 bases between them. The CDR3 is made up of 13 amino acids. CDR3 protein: CSVVGLDQETQYF. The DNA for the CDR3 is TGCAGCGTTGTGGGTCTAGATCAAGAGACCCAGTACTTC.

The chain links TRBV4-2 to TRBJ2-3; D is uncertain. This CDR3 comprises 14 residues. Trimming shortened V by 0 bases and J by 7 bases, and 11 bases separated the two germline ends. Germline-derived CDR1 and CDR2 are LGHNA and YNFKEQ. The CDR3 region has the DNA TGTGCCAGCAGCCAAGATCCTAGGGTGCATACGCAGTATTTT. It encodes CASSQDPRVHTQYF.

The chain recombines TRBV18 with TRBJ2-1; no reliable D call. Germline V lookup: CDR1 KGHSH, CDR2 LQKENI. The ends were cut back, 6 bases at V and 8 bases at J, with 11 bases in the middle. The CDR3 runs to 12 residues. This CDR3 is CASSPTGHEQFF. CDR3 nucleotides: TGTGCCAGCTCGCCAACGGGCCATGAGCAGTTCTTC. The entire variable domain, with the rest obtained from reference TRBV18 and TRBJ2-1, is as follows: NAGVMQNPRHLVRRRGQEARLRCSPMKGHSHVYWYRQLPEEGLKFMVYLQKENIIDESGMPKERFSAEFPKEGPSILRIQQVVRGDSAAYFCASSPTGHEQFFGPGTRLTVL.

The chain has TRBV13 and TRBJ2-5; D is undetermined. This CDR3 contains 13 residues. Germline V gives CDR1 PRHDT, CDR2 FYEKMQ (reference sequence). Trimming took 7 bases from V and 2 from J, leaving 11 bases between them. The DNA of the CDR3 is TGTGCCAGCACATCGCCCGAGCAAGAGACCCAGTACTTC. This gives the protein CASTSPEQETQYF.

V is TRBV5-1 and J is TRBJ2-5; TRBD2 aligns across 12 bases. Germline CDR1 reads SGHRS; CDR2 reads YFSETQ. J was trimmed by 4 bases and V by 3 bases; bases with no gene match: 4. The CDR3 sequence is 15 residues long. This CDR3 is CASSSLTSGGETQYF. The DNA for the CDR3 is TGCGCCAGCAGCTCCCTGACTAGCGGGGGAGAGACCCAGTACTTC.

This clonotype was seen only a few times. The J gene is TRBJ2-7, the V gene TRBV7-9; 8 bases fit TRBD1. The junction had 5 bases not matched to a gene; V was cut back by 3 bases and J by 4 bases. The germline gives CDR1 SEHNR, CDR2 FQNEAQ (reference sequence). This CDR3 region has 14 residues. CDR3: CASSFGQGGYEQYV. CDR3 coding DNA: TGTGCCAGCAGCTTCGGACAGGGCGGTTACGAGCAGTACGTC.

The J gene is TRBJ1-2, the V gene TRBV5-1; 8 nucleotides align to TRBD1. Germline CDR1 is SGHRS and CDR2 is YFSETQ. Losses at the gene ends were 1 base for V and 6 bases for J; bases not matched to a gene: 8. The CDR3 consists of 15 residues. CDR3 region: CASSLPLGTGDGYTF. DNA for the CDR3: TGCGCCAGCAGCTTGCCCCTCGGGACAGGCGATGGCTACACCTTC.

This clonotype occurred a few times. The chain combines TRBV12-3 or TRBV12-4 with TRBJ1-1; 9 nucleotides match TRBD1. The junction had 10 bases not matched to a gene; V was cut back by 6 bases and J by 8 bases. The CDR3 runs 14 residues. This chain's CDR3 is CASSGTGRNNEAFF. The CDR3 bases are TGTGCCAGCAGCGGGACAGGGCGAAACAACGAAGCTTTCTTT.

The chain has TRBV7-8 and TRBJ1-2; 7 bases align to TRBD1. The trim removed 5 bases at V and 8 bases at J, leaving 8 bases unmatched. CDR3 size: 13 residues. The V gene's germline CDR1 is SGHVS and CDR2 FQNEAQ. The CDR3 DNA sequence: TGTGCCAGCAGCGATCACAGGGGCCGGGGCTACACCTTC. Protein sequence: CASSDHRGRGYTF.

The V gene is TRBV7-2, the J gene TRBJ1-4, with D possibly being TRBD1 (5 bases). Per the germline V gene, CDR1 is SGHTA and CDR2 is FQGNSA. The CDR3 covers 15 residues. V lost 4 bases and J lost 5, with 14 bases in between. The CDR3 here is CASSWLGTGNEKLFF. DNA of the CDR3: TGTGCCAGCAGCTGGCTGGGGACGGGGAATGAAAAACTGTTTTTT.

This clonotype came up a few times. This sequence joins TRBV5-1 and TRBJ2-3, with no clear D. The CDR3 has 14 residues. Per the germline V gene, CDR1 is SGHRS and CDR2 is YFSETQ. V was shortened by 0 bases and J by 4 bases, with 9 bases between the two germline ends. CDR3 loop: CASSLGQAPDTQYF. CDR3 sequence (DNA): TGCGCCAGCAGCTTGGGGCAGGCCCCAGATACGCAGTATTTT.

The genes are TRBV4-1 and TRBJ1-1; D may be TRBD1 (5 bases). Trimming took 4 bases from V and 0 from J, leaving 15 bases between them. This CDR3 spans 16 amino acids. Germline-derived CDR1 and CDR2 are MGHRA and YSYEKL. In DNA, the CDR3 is TGCGCCAGCAGCCTCGAGTACAGGAGAATGAACACTGAAGCTTTCTTT. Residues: CASSLEYRRMNTEAFF.

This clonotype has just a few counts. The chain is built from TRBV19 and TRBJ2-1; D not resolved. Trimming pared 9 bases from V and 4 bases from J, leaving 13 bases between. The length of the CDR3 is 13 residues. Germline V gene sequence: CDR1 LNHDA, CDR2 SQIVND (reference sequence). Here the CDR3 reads CASFQEVYNEQFF. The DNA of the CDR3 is TGTGCCAGCTTCCAAGAAGTATACAATGAGCAGTTCTTC.

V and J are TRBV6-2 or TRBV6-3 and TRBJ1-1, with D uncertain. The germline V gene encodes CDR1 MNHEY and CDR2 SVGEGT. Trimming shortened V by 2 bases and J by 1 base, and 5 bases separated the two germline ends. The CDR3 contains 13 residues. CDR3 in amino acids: CASSYPENTEAFF. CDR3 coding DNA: TGTGCCAGCAGTTACCCGGAGAACACTGAAGCTTTCTTT.

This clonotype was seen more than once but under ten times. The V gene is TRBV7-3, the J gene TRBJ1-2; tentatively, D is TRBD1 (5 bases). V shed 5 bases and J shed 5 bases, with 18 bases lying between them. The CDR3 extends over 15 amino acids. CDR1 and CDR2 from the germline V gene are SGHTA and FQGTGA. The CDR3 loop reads CASSVSGTGVYGYTF. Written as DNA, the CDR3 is TGTGCCAGCAGCGTTTCCGGGACTGGCGTTTATGGCTACACCTTC.

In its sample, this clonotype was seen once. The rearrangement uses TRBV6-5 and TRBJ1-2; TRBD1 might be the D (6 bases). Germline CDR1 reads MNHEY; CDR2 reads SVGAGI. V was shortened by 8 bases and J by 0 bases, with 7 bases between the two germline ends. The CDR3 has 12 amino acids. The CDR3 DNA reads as TGTGCCAGCTGGGACACTAACTATGGCTACACCTTC. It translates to CASWDTNYGYTF.

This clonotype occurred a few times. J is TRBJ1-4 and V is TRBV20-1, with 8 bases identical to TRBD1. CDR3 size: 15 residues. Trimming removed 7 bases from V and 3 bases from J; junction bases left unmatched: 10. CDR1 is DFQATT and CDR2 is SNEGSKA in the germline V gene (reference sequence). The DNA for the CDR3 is TGCAGTGTTACCCCAGGGGGCTCGGCTAATGAAAAACTGTTTTTT. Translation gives CSVTPGGSANEKLFF.

The CDR3 DNA is TGTGCCAGCAGCCAAGACGGGACAGGGACCGAATCTGAAGCTTTCTTT. It specifies CASSQDGTGTESEAFF. The chain recombines TRBV4-2 with TRBJ1-1; 9 bases fit TRBD1. Losses at the gene ends were 0 bases for V and 6 bases for J; bases not matched to a gene: 8. Germline assignment: CDR1 LGHNA and CDR2 YNFKEQ. This CDR3 is built from 16 residues.

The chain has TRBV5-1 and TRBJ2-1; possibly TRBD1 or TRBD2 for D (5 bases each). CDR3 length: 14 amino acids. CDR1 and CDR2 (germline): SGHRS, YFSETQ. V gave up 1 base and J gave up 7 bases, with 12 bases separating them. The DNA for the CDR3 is TGCGCCAGCAGCTTGTGGGGGACGGGAAATGAGCAGTTCTTC. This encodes CASSLWGTGNEQFF. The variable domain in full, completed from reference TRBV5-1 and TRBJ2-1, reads KAGVTQTPRYLIKTRGQQVTLSCSPISGHRSVSWYQQTPGQGLQFLFEYFSETQRNKGNFPGRFSGRQFSNSRSEMNVSTLELGDSALYLCASSLWGTGNEQFFGPGTRLTVL.